This T cell receptor (beta chain) was found in a study of blood T cell repertoires in COVID-19 (dated by TCRdb to the early 2020s). With regard to the full study: Samples from collaborators originated in the United States, Italy and Spain and spanned both the acute and convalescent phases of COVID-19. The prospective study material was composed of cDNA or gDNA derived from T cells, B-cell-depleted T cells, or PBMCs. Subjects who had been exposed to COVID-19, were actively infected with it, or had recovered from it provided the deeply sampled blood TCRbeta repertoires that made up the dataset. The repertoires were released in a freely available public database meant as a resource for research on the immune response to SARS-CoV-2. The samples were drawn from two sources: the first 160 participants of the ongoing ImmuneRACE study, and 1,000 to 1,500 subjects contributed by 6 global collaborators. The sample metadata nearly always contained a de-identified subject ID, COVID-19 status, age in years and sex. Where available, HLA class I and class II types were obtained from metadata supplied by the sample provider rather than from assay-based typing.

The investigation overall reported the following: How much clinical and demographic metadata was included differed by source and by participant, and the metadata was provided uncurated.

CDR1 and CDR2 are read off the germline V gene as MDHEN and SYDVKM. Including cysteine and phenylalanine, the CDR3 has 13 amino acids. The only DNA kept is the CDR3, 39 bases in frame from the first base. V and J are truncated by 5 bases and 2 bases respectively, leaving an intervening sequence of 8 bases. With respect to this clone: This receptor's antigen is unknown. Base qualities are not provided; no much larger clone lies one nucleotide away.

The immunoSEQ Assay, a bias-controlled multiplex PCR, was used to amplify TCRbeta CDR3 regions from genomic DNA. In the original analysis: Within the assay, amplification of reference gene primers was used to estimate how many nucleated cells each sample contained. To quantify the absolute abundance of each unique TCRbeta CDR3 rearrangement, sequence reads were collapsed and filtered. For each sample, productive Simpson clonality was calculated as the square root of Simpson's diversity index over productive rearrangements. TCRdb holds this immuneACCESS table with in-frame rearrangements only. Some clones are missing; in checked studies, unresolved V genes explain under half, and the rest has no known cause. The V and J calls and clone size were taken over from that table, and D and trimming were inferred from the DNA. Recorded for this sample are tens of thousands of clones; 88% of them occurred a single time. The ten largest clones capture approximately 4.8% of the sample.

The collaborating institutions used their own protocols to collect whole blood in K2EDTA tubes. For TCRbeta analysis, collaborators shipped samples in one of three forms: frozen whole blood, isolated PBMCs, or DNA extracted from either of those sample types. The sequence came from a woman over 75 with active COVID-19. The chain is assembled from TRBV28 and TRBJ2-3; the D segment cannot be called with confidence. The specimen was peripheral blood. CDR3 sequence: CASSIRVTDTQYF. The nucleotide sequence reads as follows: TGTGCCAGCAGTATAAGAGTCACAGATACGCAGTATTTT.